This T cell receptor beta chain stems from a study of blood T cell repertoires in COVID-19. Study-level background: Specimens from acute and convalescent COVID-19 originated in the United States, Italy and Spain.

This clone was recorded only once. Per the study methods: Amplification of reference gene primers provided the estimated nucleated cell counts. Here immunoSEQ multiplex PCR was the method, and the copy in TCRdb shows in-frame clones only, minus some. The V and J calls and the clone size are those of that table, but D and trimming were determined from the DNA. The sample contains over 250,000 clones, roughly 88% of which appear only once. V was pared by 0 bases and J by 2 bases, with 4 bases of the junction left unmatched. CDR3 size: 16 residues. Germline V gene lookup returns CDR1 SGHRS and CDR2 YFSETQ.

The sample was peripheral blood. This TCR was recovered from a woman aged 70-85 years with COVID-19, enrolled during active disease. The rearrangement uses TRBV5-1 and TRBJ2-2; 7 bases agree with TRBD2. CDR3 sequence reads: CASSLALAVNTGELFF. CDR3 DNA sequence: TGCGCCAGCAGCTTGGCCCTAGCGGTTAACACCGGGGAGCTGTTTTTT.